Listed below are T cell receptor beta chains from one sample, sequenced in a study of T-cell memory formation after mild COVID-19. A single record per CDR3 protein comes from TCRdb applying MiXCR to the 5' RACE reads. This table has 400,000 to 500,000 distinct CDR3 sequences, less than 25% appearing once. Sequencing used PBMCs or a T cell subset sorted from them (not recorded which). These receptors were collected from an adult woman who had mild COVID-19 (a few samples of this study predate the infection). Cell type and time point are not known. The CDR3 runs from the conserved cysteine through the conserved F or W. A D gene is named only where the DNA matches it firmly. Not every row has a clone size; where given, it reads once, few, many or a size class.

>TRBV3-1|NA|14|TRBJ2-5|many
CASSQRGTGETQYF
TGTGCCAGCAGCCAACGCGGGACCGGAGAGACCCAGTACTTC
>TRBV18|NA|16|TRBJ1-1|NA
CASSPPKGKGDTEAFF
TGTGCCAGCTCACCACCGAAAGGGAAGGGGGACACTGAAGCTTTCTTT
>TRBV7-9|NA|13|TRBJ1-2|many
CASSGAGSHGYTF
TGTGCCAGCAGCGGCGCCGGGTCTCATGGCTACACCTTC
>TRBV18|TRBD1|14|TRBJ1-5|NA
CASSPTTGNQPQHF
TGTGCCAGCTCGCCGACGACAGGGAATCAGCCCCAGCATTTT
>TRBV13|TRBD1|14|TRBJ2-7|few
CASSARQGTYEQYF
TGTGCCAGCAGCGCCCGACAGGGGACCTACGAGCAGTACTTC
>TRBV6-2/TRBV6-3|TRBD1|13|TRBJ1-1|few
CASTWTGYTEAFF
TGTGCCAGCACGTGGACAGGGTACACTGAAGCTTTCTTT
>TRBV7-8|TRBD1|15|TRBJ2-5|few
CASSDQRDREETQYF
TGTGCCAGCAGCGACCAGCGGGACAGGGAGGAGACCCAGTACTTC
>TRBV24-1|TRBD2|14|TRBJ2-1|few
CATSDFGGSNEQFF
TGTGCCACCAGTGATTTCGGGGGGAGCAATGAGCAGTTCTTC
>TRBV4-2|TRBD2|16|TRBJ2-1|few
CASSQGGLAIRNEQFF
TGTGCCAGCAGCCAAGGCGGACTAGCGATACGTAATGAGCAGTTCTTC
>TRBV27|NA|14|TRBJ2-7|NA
CASSFDGPSYEQYF
TGTGCCAGCAGTTTTGACGGACCCTCCTACGAGCAGTACTTC
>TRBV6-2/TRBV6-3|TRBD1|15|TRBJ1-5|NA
CASTRSGGRNQPQHF
TGTGCCAGCACAAGGTCAGGGGGCCGGAATCAGCCCCAGCATTTT
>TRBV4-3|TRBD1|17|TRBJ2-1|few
CASSQVDRDRSTNEQFF
TGCGCCAGCAGCCAAGTGGACCGGGACAGGTCGACTAATGAGCAGTTCTTC
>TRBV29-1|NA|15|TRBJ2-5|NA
CSATEGQNQRETQYF
TGCAGCGCTACGGAAGGACAGAACCAGAGGGAGACCCAGTACTTC
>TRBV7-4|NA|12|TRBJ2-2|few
CWPAGFTGELFF
TGTTGGCCGGCGGGGTTCACCGGGGAGCTGTTTTTT
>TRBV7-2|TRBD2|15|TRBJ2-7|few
CASSSGLARTYEQYF
TGTGCCAGCAGCTCCGGACTAGCGAGAACCTACGAGCAGTACTTC
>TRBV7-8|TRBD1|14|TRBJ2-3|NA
CASSTGTGADTQYF
TGTGCCAGCAGCACCGGGACAGGGGCAGATACGCAGTATTTT
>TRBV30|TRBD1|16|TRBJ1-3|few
CAWSLEGAYSGNTIYF
TGTGCCTGGAGTCTTGAGGGGGCATACTCTGGAAACACCATATATTTT
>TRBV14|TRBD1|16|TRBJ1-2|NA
CASSPGTGGLYSGYTF
TGTGCCAGCAGCCCTGGGACAGGGGGCTTGTATAGCGGCTACACCTTC